The clone carrying this T cell receptor (beta chain) was seen repeatedly, ten times or more. CDR1 and CDR2 from the germline V gene are SQVTM and ANQGSEA. The CDR3 loop spans 16 amino acids. The V segment lost 1 base and the J segment 8 bases; nucleotides outside the gene matches: 11. TCRdb itself ran the 5' RACE reads through MiXCR, one entry per CDR3 protein. This sample has roughly 180,000 distinct CDR3 sequences, with around 13% found just once. The data originate from a study of CD8 T cells in ankylosing spondylitis. The sample comprised blood, either unsorted or a sorted T cell fraction (not recorded which). This clonotype originated in a male donor with ankylosing spondylitis or in good health (not recorded which). The J gene is TRBJ2-1, the V gene TRBV29-1; 10 nucleotides match TRBD2. CDR3 sequence (DNA): TGCAGCGTTGAAGGCGGTGAAGCGGGGGGGCGCGATGAGCAGTTCTTC. Its protein product is CSVEGGEAGGRDEQFF.